The 6 T cell receptor beta chains presented below share a single source sample, sequenced in a study of T cell repertoires in ileal Crohn's disease. Regarding time point: neoterminal ileum biopsy at postoperative endoscopy, about 6 months after surgery. Sequencing was performed with immunoSEQ multiplex PCR; in TCRdb, only in-frame clones are kept and a portion is missing. The sample records some 11,000 clones, just under 75% being singletons. Material: ileal tissue. The receptors originated from an adult with Crohn's disease.

The chain has TRBV27 and TRBJ2-7; TRBD1 agrees at 8 bases. Trimming cost V 5 bases and J 3 bases; bases outside gene matches: 6. Germline values: CDR1 MNHEY, CDR2 SMNVEV (reference sequence). This CDR3 spans 14 amino acids. DNA for the CDR3: TGTGCCAGCAGTCACGGGACAGGACACTACGAGCAGTACTTC. Translating gives CASSHGTGHYEQYF.

The V and J genes are TRBV6-5 and TRBJ2-5; 9 bases agree with TRBD2. The J call may be incorrect, as the DNA end agrees better with TRBJ2-7. This CDR3 has 15 residues. From germline, CDR1 is MNHEY and CDR2 SVGAGI. The CDR3 reads CASSYELAGNYEQYF. Here the CDR3 DNA reads TGTGCCAGCAGTTACGAGCTAGCGGGGAACTACGAGCAGTACTTC.

This chain uses TRBV7-3 with TRBJ2-5, with D perhaps TRBD1 (5 bases). The end of the DNA is better explained by TRBJ2-7, so the J call may be wrong. The germline V gene has CDR1 SGHTA and CDR2 FQGTGA. The CDR3 has 15 amino acids. The CDR3 DNA reads as TGTGCCAGCAGCGCACAAGGGGTGAATACCTACGAGCAGTACTTC. Translating it yields CASSAQGVNTYEQYF.

The chain links TRBV18 to TRBJ2-5, with 7 bases identical to TRBD1. The germline V gene encodes CDR1 KGHSH and CDR2 LQKENI. The CDR3 sequence is 14 residues long. With V trimmed by 0 bases and J by 5 bases, 3 bases remained unmatched. The CDR3: CASSPPGGRETQYF. As DNA, the CDR3 is TGTGCCAGCTCACCACCAGGGGGCCGTGAGACCCAGTACTTC.

This clone is a singleton in its sample. The rearrangement joins TRBV7-3 to TRBJ2-2; 7 nucleotides align to TRBD1. J was trimmed by 4 bases and V by 5 bases; bases with no gene match: 13. Germline loops: CDR1 SGHTA, CDR2 FQGTGA. The CDR3 is made up of 17 amino acids. The chain's CDR3 is CASSESSYRGSTGELFF. The CDR3 nucleotides read TGTGCCAGCAGCGAGAGCTCGTACAGGGGATCCACCGGGGAGCTGTTTTTT.

The chain is built from TRBV27 and TRBJ2-4; TRBD2 aligns across 13 bases. The CDR3 has 16 amino acids. CDR1 MNHEY and CDR2 SMNVEV come from the germline V gene (reference sequence). The V and J ends lost 1 base and 9 bases, in that order; junction bases with no gene match: 6. CDR3 residues: CASSLFGLAGEGIQYF. The CDR3 bases are TGTGCCAGCAGTTTATTCGGACTAGCGGGAGAGGGCATTCAGTACTTC.